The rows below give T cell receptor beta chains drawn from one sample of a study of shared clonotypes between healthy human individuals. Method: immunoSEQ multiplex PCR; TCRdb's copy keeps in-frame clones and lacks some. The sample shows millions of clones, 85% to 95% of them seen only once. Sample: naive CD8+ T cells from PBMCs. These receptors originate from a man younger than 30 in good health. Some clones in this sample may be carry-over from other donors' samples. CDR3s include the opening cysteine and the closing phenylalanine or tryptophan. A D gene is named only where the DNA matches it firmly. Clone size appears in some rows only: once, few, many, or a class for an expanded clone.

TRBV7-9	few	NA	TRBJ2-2	CASSLSGYELFF	TGTGCCAGCAGCCTTTCGGGTTACGAGCTGTTTTTT
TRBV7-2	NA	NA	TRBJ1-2	CASTQPPGAIDYGYTF	TGTGCCAGCACCCAACCTCCGGGGGCAATAGACTATGGCTACACCTTC
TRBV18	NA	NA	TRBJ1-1	CASSPLTGQYTEAFF	TGTGCCAGCTCACCCCTCACGGGTCAGTACACTGAAGCTTTCTTT
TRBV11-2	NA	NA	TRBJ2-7	CASSLDTSGEGYEQYF	TGTGCCAGCAGCTTAGATACGAGCGGCGAGGGCTACGAGCAGTACTTC
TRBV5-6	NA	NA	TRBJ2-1	CASSQGSGGPSYNEQFF	TGTGCCAGCAGCCAGGGTTCGGGCGGGCCCTCCTACAATGAGCAGTTCTTC
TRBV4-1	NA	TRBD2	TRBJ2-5	CASSRIAGGQETQYF	TGCGCCAGCAGCCGAATAGCGGGAGGACAAGAGACCCAGTACTTC
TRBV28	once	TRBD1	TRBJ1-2	CASSFLPVTGNGYTF	TGTGCCAGCAGTTTCCTCCCGGTGACAGGGAATGGCTACACCTTC
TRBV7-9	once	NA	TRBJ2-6	CASSLGGVISGANVLTF	TGTGCCAGCAGCTTAGGCGGGGTTATTTCGGGGGCCAACGTCCTGACTTTC
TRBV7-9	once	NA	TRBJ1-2	CASSSLVTGSVYGYTF	TGTGCCAGCAGCTCCCTGGTGACAGGATCAGTCTATGGCTACACCTTC
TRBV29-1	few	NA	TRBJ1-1	CSVGAAPRNTEAFF	TGCAGCGTTGGGGCAGCTCCACGGAACACTGAAGCTTTCTTT
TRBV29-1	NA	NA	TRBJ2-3	CSVEDPQTWTDTQYF	TGCAGCGTTGAAGATCCCCAGACTTGGACAGATACGCAGTATTTT
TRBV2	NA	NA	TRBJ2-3	CASSEYAREWLTDTQYF	TGTGCCAGCAGTGAATATGCGAGGGAGTGGTTGACAGATACGCAGTATTTT
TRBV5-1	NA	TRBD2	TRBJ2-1	CASSPRIRLAGGRGNEQFF	TGCGCCAGCAGCCCGCGGATACGACTAGCGGGAGGTCGGGGCAATGAGCAGTTCTTC
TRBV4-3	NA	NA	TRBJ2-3	CASSQESDTQYF	TGCGCCAGCAGCCAAGAATCAGATACGCAGTATTTT
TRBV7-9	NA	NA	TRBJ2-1	CASSSGTTIAPYNEQFF	TGTGCCAGCAGTTCCGGGACAACTATTGCTCCCTACAATGAGCAGTTCTTC
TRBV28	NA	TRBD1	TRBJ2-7	CASSWTGSSYEQYF	TGTGCCAGCAGCTGGACAGGAAGCTCCTACGAGCAGTACTTC
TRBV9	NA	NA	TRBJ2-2	CASSVVAGMNTGELFF	TGTGCCAGCAGCGTAGTCGCGGGGATGAACACCGGGGAGCTGTTTTTT
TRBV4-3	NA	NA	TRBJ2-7	CASSQDFGKTYEQYF	TGCGCCAGCAGCCAAGATTTTGGCAAAACCTACGAGCAGTACTTC
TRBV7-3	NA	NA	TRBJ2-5	CASSLAGSQETQYF	TGTGCCAGCAGCTTAGCAGGGTCCCAAGAGACCCAGTACTTC
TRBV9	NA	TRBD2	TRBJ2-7	CASSEGGLAAYEQYF	TGTGCCAGCAGCGAAGGGGGACTAGCGGCCTACGAGCAGTACTTC
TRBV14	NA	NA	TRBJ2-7	CASSLRGSGALYEQYF	TGTGCCAGCAGCCTAAGGGGTAGCGGAGCACTCTACGAGCAGTACTTC
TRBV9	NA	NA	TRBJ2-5	CASSGRQEKQETQYF	TGTGCCAGCAGCGGGAGACAGGAGAAACAAGAGACCCAGTACTTC
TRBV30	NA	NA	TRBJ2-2	CAWSVGSIGELFF	TGTGCCTGGAGTGTAGGCAGCATCGGGGAGCTGTTTTTT
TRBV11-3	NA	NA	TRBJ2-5	CASSLTAPWFQETQYF	TGTGCCAGCAGCCTAACCGCCCCCTGGTTCCAAGAGACCCAGTACTTC
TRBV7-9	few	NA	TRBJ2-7	CASSPGRAYEQYF	TGTGCCAGCAGCCCCGGGCGAGCCTACGAGCAGTACTTC
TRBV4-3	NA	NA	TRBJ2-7	CASSRVQDSGYEQYF	TGCGCCAGCAGCCGCGTACAGGATTCGGGCTACGAGCAGTACTTC
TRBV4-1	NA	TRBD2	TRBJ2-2	CASSQDRGLAGGELFF	TGCGCCAGCAGCCAAGATAGGGGACTAGCGGGAGGGGAGCTGTTTTTT
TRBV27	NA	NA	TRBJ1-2	CASSPILGVWAGYTF	TGTGCCAGCAGCCCGATTTTGGGGGTCTGGGCGGGCTACACCTTC
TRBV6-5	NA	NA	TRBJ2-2	CASSSGLTPNTGELFF	TGTGCCAGCAGTTCCGGTCTGACACCCAACACCGGGGAGCTGTTTTTT
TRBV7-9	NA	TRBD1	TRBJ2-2	CASSFWTGSGELFF	TGTGCCAGCAGCTTTTGGACAGGATCGGGGGAGCTGTTTTTT
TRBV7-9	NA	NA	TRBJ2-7	CASSLLRDEQYF	TGTGCCAGCAGCTTACTCCGGGACGAGCAGTACTTC
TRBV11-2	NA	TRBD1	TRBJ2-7	CASSPSQGVNEQYF	TGTGCCAGCAGCCCCAGTCAGGGGGTCAACGAGCAGTACTTC
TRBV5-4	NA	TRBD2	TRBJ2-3	CASSPGLAVTNTDTQYF	TGTGCCAGCAGCCCTGGACTAGCGGTGACAAACACAGATACGCAGTATTTT
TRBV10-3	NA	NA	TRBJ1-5	CAISATAMNQPQHF	TGTGCCATCAGCGCGACAGCCATGAATCAGCCCCAGCATTTT
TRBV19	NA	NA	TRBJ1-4	CASYGPGGKLFF	TGTGCCAGTTATGGGCCCGGAGGAAAACTGTTTTTT
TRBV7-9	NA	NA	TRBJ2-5	CASEPPRAIQETQYF	TGTGCCAGCGAACCACCCAGGGCGATCCAAGAGACCCAGTACTTC
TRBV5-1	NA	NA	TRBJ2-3	CASSEGRTDTQYF	TGCGCCAGCAGCGAAGGTAGAACAGATACGCAGTATTTT
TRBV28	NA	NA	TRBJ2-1	CASSPILGEVSYNEQFF	TGTGCCAGCAGTCCCATTCTAGGAGAGGTTTCCTACAATGAGCAGTTCTTC
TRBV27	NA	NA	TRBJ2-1	CASTLYIGGEQFF	TGTGCCAGCACCCTTTATATTGGGGGCGAGCAGTTCTTC
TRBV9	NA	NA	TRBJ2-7	CASSVAWALWTENYEQYF	TGTGCCAGCAGCGTAGCCTGGGCCTTATGGACAGAGAACTACGAGCAGTACTTC
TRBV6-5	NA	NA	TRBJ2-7	CASSYSLIDEQYF	TGTGCCAGCAGTTACTCCCTTATCGACGAGCAGTACTTC
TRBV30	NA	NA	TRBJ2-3	CAWSHEGRVWGRTDTQYF	TGTGCCTGGAGTCATGAGGGCCGCGTCTGGGGACGCACAGATACGCAGTATTTT
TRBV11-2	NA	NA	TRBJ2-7	CASSLVKVVRGGSYEQYF	TGTGCCAGCAGCTTAGTAAAGGTAGTCAGGGGAGGCTCCTACGAGCAGTACTTC
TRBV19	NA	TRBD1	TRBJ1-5	CASRTRFGQDNQPQHF	TGTGCCAGTAGGACTAGGTTTGGACAGGACAATCAGCCCCAGCATTTT
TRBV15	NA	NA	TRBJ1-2	CATSESINYGYTF	TGTGCCACCAGCGAGTCTATTAACTATGGCTACACCTTC
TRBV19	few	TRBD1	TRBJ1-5	CASSIGTGGQPQHF	TGTGCCAGTAGTATCGGGACAGGGGGGCAGCCCCAGCATTTT
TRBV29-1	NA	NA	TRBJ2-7	CSADTGYEQYF	TGCAGCGCCGATACAGGGTACGAGCAGTACTTC
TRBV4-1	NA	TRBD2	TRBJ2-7	CASSQEGGSYEQYF	TGCGCCAGCAGCCAAGAGGGAGGGTCCTACGAGCAGTACTTC
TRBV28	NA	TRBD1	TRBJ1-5	CASSRATVRGRGKPQHF	TGTGCCAGCAGTCGGGCTACGGTCAGGGGGCGCGGGAAGCCCCAGCATTTT
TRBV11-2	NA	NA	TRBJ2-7	CASSLGQGLNYEQYF	TGTGCCAGCAGCTTAGGGCAGGGGCTTAACTACGAGCAGTACTTC
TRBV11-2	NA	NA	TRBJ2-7	CASSLGVSYEQYF	TGTGCCAGCAGCTTAGGGGTTTCTTACGAGCAGTACTTC
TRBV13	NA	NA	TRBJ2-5	CASSLIADWTGGETQYF	TGTGCCAGCAGCTTAATAGCGGATTGGACAGGCGGGGAGACCCAGTACTTC
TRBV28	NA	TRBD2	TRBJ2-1	CAISGGRHLISSYNEQFF	TGTGCCATCAGTGGCGGGAGGCACCTTATTAGCTCCTACAATGAGCAGTTCTTC
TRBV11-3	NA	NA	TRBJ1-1	CASSEGDSEAFF	TGTGCCAGCAGCGAAGGGGATTCGGAAGCTTTCTTT
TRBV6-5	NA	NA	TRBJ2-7	CASSYFRDYEQYF	TGTGCCAGCAGTTACTTCAGGGACTACGAGCAGTACTTC
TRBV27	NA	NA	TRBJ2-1	CASTGGHEQFF	TGTGCCAGCACCGGGGGGCATGAGCAGTTCTTC
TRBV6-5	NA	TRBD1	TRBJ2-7	CASSPQGAVDYEQYF	TGTGCCAGCAGTCCCCAGGGGGCTGTAGACTACGAGCAGTACTTC